This TCR beta chain was found in a study of T cell responses to AZD1222 COVID-19 vaccine. Broader study findings: Close to half of spike-specific TCRs reportedly recognize unmutated variant regions.

The CDR3 extends over 15 amino acids. Germline values: CDR1 LNHDA, CDR2 SQIVND (reference sequence). Trimming left V 5 bases short and J 0 bases short, with 13 bases between. Sequencing was performed with immunoSEQ multiplex PCR; in TCRdb, only in-frame clones are kept and a portion is missing. Among 110,000 or so clones listed, just over 85% were seen once. Worth noting for this clone: What it binds is not known.

This clonotype was obtained from an adult who received the AZD1222 COVID-19 vaccine. This chain connects TRBV19 to TRBJ1-1; possible D gene TRBD1, 6 bases. Specimen: peripheral blood, collected 28 days after the second AZD1222 dose. The CDR3 nucleotides are TGTGCCAGTAGTTCCACGGGACACCTGAACACTGAAGCTTTCTTT. This gives the protein CASSSTGHLNTEAFF.